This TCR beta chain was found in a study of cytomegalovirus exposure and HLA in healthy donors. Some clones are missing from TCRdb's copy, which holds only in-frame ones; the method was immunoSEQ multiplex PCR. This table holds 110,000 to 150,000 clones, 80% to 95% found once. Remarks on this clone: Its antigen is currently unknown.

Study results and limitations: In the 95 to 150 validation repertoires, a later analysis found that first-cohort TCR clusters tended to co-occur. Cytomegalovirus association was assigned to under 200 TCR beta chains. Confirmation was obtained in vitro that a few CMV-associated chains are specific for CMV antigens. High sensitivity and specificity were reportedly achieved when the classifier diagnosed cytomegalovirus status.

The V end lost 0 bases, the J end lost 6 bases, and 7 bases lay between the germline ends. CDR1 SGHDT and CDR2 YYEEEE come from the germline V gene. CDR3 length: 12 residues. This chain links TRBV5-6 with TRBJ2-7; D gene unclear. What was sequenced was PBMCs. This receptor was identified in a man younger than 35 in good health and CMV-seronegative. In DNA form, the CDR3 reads TGTGCCAGCAGCTTGGGTGCGGCCGAGCAGTACTTC. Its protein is CASSLGAAEQYF.